The 27 T cell receptor beta chains presented below share a single source sample, sequenced in a study of spatial heterogeneity in lung cancer (dated by TCRdb to 2018 to 2020). To prepare the library, 5' RACE was applied. TCRdb shows the sequencer as NextSeq 500. TCRdb trimmed public reads at Q25 via fastp, called clones via MiXCR and kept in-frame beta chains. All rows with the same CDR3 protein become a single entry with the most common DNA and genes. For this sample there are about 7,000 distinct CDR3 sequences; roughly 9.2% appear just once. Approximately 46% of the sample goes to the ten largest clones. Per the publication, the time point label means: sample taken at primary tumor resection. Sequences were derived from PBMCs, sampled at surgery. All receptors derive from a male donor with early-stage non-small cell lung cancer.

This clonotype showed up just a few times. The chain has TRBV27 and TRBJ2-5; TRBD1 aligns across 8 bases. The J segment lost 5 bases and the V segment lost 6 bases, leaving 8 bases of the junction unmatched. Germline V CDR1 and CDR2: MNHEY, SMNVEV (reference sequence). The CDR3 contains 14 residues. The CDR3 DNA reads TGTGCCAGCAGCCGAGGACAGGGCTTCGAGACCCAGTACTTC. It translates to CASSRGQGFETQYF.

This clonotype has a count of ten or more. An end of the junction does not agree with germline; a read error may underlie this. This chain joins TRBV3-1 and TRBJ2-7, with D possibly being TRBD2 (6 bases). There are 13 residues in the CDR3. The V gene's germline CDR1 is LGHDT and CDR2 YNNKEL (reference sequence). CDR3 sequence (DNA): TGTGCCAGCAGCCAAGAGGAGGGCGCGCGGATTGCCTTC. Its translation is CASSQEEGARIAF.

This clonotype qualifies as medium-sized (0.01 to 0.1%). The genes are TRBV29-1 and TRBJ2-3, with D possibly TRBD2 on 5 matching bases. The CDR3 length is 13 residues. Germline CDR1 is SQVTM and CDR2 is ANQGSEA. Trimming took off 3 bases at V and 0 bases at J, with 7 bases between the two ends. The chain's CDR3 is CSVDRESTDTQYF. In nucleotides, the CDR3 is TGCAGCGTTGATAGGGAGAGCACAGATACGCAGTATTTT.

This clonotype has just a few counts. The chain recombines TRBV5-6 with TRBJ2-5; 8 bases are a match to TRBD2. The CDR3 sequence is 11 residues long. Germline CDR1 SGHDT, CDR2 YYEEEE. V lost 2 bases, J lost 9 bases, and 0 bases stayed unmatched. Here the CDR3 DNA reads TGTGCCAGCAGCTTCGGGGGGGCCCAGTACTTC. Its translation is CASSFGGAQYF.

This clonotype was counted at least ten times. The genes are TRBV4-1 and TRBJ1-1; 7 positions match TRBD1. Trimming removed 3 bases from V and 12 bases from J; junction bases left unmatched: 7. The germline V gene encodes CDR1 MGHRA and CDR2 YSYEKL. The CDR3 is made up of 12 amino acids. CDR3 nucleotide sequence: TGCGCCAGCAGCCAGCTACAGGGGTGGACTTTCTTT. Amino acid sequence: CASSQLQGWTFF.

The chain couples TRBV12-3 or TRBV12-4 to TRBJ1-2, with 7 bases matching TRBD1. CDR3 length: 14 amino acids. Trimming took 6 bases from V and 4 from J; bases not matched to a gene: 8. The DNA of the CDR3 is TGTGCCAGCAGCCCGACAGGGTCCAGCTATGGCTACACCTTC. Translation: CASSPTGSSYGYTF.

This clonotype was seen at least ten times. The chain employs TRBV4-3 and TRBJ2-1; D gene ambiguous. V shed 0 bases and J shed 2 bases, with 2 bases lying between them. Per the germline V gene, CDR1 is LGHNA and CDR2 is YSLEER. This CDR3 has 13 amino acids. CDR3 region: CASSQDTYNEQFF. The CDR3, as DNA: TGCGCCAGCAGCCAAGACACCTACAATGAGCAGTTCTTC.

This clonotype occurred a few times. The chain couples TRBV7-2 to TRBJ2-3; D is unresolved. The CDR3 is 13 amino acids. V gave up 8 bases and J gave up 2 bases, with 11 bases separating them. The germline CDR1 and CDR2 sequences are SGHTA and FQGNSA. The CDR3 DNA reads TGTGCCAGCCAGGACCCGACCACAGATACGCAGTATTTT. Translating gives CASQDPTTDTQYF.

Ten or more counts support this clonotype. The CDR3 nucleotides are TGTGCCAGCAGCTTAAACGACTGGAAAGAAGGCGAGCAGTACTTC. It encodes CASSLNDWKEGEQYF. J is TRBJ2-7 and V is TRBV7-9; unclear D gene. Trimming shortened V by 2 bases and J by 6 bases, and 17 bases separated the two germline ends. This CDR3 is built from 15 residues. CDR1 SEHNR and CDR2 FQNEAQ come from the germline V gene (reference sequence).

Ten or more counts support this clonotype. V gene TRBV19 combines with J gene TRBJ2-5; D uncertain. The germline V gene has CDR1 LNHDA and CDR2 SQIVND (reference sequence). This CDR3 comprises 16 residues. Trimming stripped 3 bases from V and 2 bases from J, with 16 bases between. The CDR3 reads CASSISSEPGQETQYF. In nucleotides, the CDR3 is TGTGCCAGTAGTATCAGCAGCGAGCCGGGTCAAGAGACCCAGTACTTC.

As to this clonotype: The junction and the germline gene differ at one end; a read error may be behind it. The chain combines TRBV12-3 or TRBV12-4 with TRBJ1-2; TRBD1 might be the D (5 bases). The length of the CDR3 is 15 residues. The CDR3 spells CANSFLLGGAHGYTF. In DNA, the CDR3 is TGTGCCAACAGTTTTCTCTTGGGCGGGGCCCATGGCTACACCTTC.

This clonotype has a count of ten or more. This rearrangement joins TRBV7-2 to TRBJ2-1; no clear D. The ends were cut back, 5 bases at V and 4 bases at J, with 6 bases in the middle. The CDR3 spans 12 residues. CDR1 and CDR2 (germline): SGHTA, FQGNSA. CDR3 sequence: CASSRRYNEQFF. The CDR3 coding sequence is TGTGCCAGCAGCCGCCGGTACAATGAGCAGTTCTTC. The whole variable domain, filled in from reference TRBV7-2 and TRBJ2-1, reads GAGVSQSPSNKVTEKGKDVELRCDPISGHTALYWYRQSLGQGLEFLIYFQGNSAPDKSGLPSDRFSAERTGGSVSTLTIQRTQQEDSAVYLCASSRRYNEQFFGPGTRLTVL.

This clonotype showed up many times. The rearrangement links TRBV20-1 to TRBJ1-1; D unresolved. Trimming removed 1 base at V and 4 bases at J, with 10 bases between. The CDR3 is made up of 13 amino acids. The germline CDR1 and CDR2 sequences are DFQATT and SNEGSKA (reference sequence). CDR3 coding DNA: TGCAGTGCTAGAGTTCCCGGAGCCACTGAAGCTTTCTTT. Protein: CSARVPGATEAFF.

This clonotype came up many times. This chain joins TRBV7-2 and TRBJ2-2; 9 positions match TRBD1. Germline V gene data show CDR1 as SGHTA and CDR2 as FQGNSA. CDR3 size: 15 residues. Trimming cost V 6 bases and J 2 bases; bases outside gene matches: 4. CDR3 sequence (DNA): TGTGCCAGCAGGACGGGACAGGGAAACACCGGGGAGCTGTTTTTT. Amino acids: CASRTGQGNTGELFF.

This clonotype was picked up a small number of times. The gene calls are TRBV18 and TRBJ1-3; weak D call: TRBD1 (5 bases). The V gene's germline CDR1 is KGHSH and CDR2 LQKENI. The V end was cut by 3 bases, the J end by 0 bases, with 12 bases between. This CDR3 is 16 amino acids long. The CDR3 nucleotides are TGTGCCAGCTCACCGGTGGAGGGGTACTCTGGAAACACCATATATTTT. Translation gives CASSPVEGYSGNTIYF.

This clonotype is termed medium-sized. The genes are TRBV4-2 and TRBJ2-3, with 7 positions matching TRBD2. V shed 0 bases, J shed 1 base, and the junction held 4 bases outside the gene matches. From germline, CDR1 is LGHNA and CDR2 YNFKEQ. There are 16 residues in the CDR3. The CDR3 DNA reads TGTGCCAGCAGCCAAGATGCTACTAGCGGCACAGATACGCAGTATTTT. Amino acids: CASSQDATSGTDTQYF.

This clonotype has at least ten counts. The genes are TRBV5-1 and TRBJ1-2; D ambiguous. V lost 3 bases, J lost 7 bases, and 10 bases lay in between. Per the germline V gene, CDR1 is SGHRS and CDR2 is YFSETQ. CDR3 length: 12 amino acids. This CDR3 is CASSSGDGGYTF. The CDR3 DNA follows: TGCGCCAGCAGCTCCGGAGACGGTGGCTACACCTTC.

This clonotype is deemed medium-sized (0.01 to 0.1%). This rearrangement joins TRBV10-2 to TRBJ2-7, with D unresolved. V lost 4 bases to trimming and J lost 0 bases, with 16 bases between them. Germline V gene data show CDR1 as WSHSY and CDR2 as SAAADI. CDR3 length: 16 amino acids. The CDR3, as DNA: TGCGCCAGCAGTGCCGCCCCAGATTCAAGCTCCTACGAGCAGTACTTC. Translation gives CASSAAPDSSSYEQYF.

Ten or more counts support this clonotype. The J gene is TRBJ2-1, the V gene TRBV29-1; 12 positions match TRBD2. The V and J ends lost 1 base and 5 bases, in that order; junction bases with no gene match: 0. Looked up from germline, CDR1 is SQVTM and CDR2 is ANQGSEA. The CDR3 is 14 amino acids. This CDR3 is CSVEGLAGDNEQFF. CDR3 bases: TGCAGCGTTGAAGGACTAGCGGGGGACAATGAGCAGTTCTTC.

The chain has TRBV12-3 or TRBV12-4 and TRBJ2-5; no firm D call. The V end was cut by 4 bases, the J end by 5 bases, with 5 bases between. This CDR3 has 11 amino acids. The CDR3 DNA sequence: TGTGCCAGCAGTTCGCTGGAGACCCAGTACTTC. It codes for CASSSLETQYF.

This clonotype was seen at least ten times. The V gene is TRBV27, the J gene TRBJ2-7, with D perhaps TRBD1 (5 bases). The length of the CDR3 is 14 residues. Trimming took off 2 bases at V and 2 bases at J, with 10 bases between the two ends. Per germline, CDR1 MNHEY and CDR2 SMNVEV (reference sequence). The DNA of the CDR3 is TGTGCCAGCAGTTTAAGGCAGGGCGCCTACGAGCAGTACTTC. Protein sequence: CASSLRQGAYEQYF.

This clonotype was seen ten or more times. The genes are TRBV11-2 and TRBJ2-1; 12 nucleotides line up with TRBD2. The germline V gene has CDR1 SGHAT and CDR2 FQNNGV. The CDR3 runs to 16 residues. V was pared by 4 bases and J by 3 bases, with 4 bases of the junction left unmatched. CDR3 bases: TGTGCCAGCAGCTCGGGGACTAGCGGGTACTACAATGAGCAGTTCTTC. Protein sequence: CASSSGTSGYYNEQFF.

The table lists this clonotype with many counts. The chain carries TRBV4-2 and TRBJ2-1; possible D gene TRBD2, 5 bases. CDR1 and CDR2 (germline): LGHNA, YNFKEQ. The germline V and J ends were trimmed by 6 bases and 3 bases, with 9 bases remaining between them. The CDR3 spans 13 residues. CDR3 residues: CASRGGYYNEQFF. The CDR3 bases are TGTGCCAGCAGAGGCGGGTACTACAATGAGCAGTTCTTC.

The table lists this clonotype with many counts. The chain uses TRBV5-4 and TRBJ2-7; 7 bases are a match to TRBD2. The CDR3 is 15 residues long. Trimming took 1 base from V and 2 from J; bases not matched to a gene: 6. Germline lookup yields CDR1 SGHNT and CDR2 YYREEE (reference sequence). The CDR3 bases are TGTGCCAGCAGCTTGTCGGGGGGAGGAGCCTACGAGCAGTACTTC. Translated: CASSLSGGGAYEQYF. Filled out from reference TRBV5-4 and TRBJ2-7, the complete variable domain reads ETGVTQSPTHLIKTRGQQVTLRCSSQSGHNTVSWYQQALGQGPQFIFQYYREEENGRGNFPPRFSGLQFPNYSSELNVNALELDDSALYLCASSLSGGGAYEQYFGPGTRLTVT.

The sample holds one count of this clonotype. A read error may be the cause here, since a much bigger clone is one base away. The chain employs TRBV7-9 and TRBJ1-1; D might be TRBD1 (5 bases). Germline V gene sequence: CDR1 SEHNR, CDR2 FQNEAQ (reference sequence). The CDR3 spans 15 residues. CDR3 DNA: TGTGCCAGCAGCTTAGAACTTGGACGGGGCACTGAAGCTTGCTTT. This gives the protein CASSLELGRGTEACF.

The sample holds many counts of this clonotype. V gene TRBV7-8 combines with J gene TRBJ2-7, with D possibly matching TRBD1 (6 bases). CDR1 and CDR2 from the germline V gene are SGHVS and FQNEAQ. The CDR3 runs 13 residues. V shed 4 bases and J shed 3 bases, with 10 bases lying between them. Here the CDR3 reads CASSWTDNYEQYF. The DNA of the CDR3 is TGTGCCAGCAGCTGGACAGATAACTACGAGCAGTACTTC.

The sample holds many counts of this clonotype. The chain couples TRBV11-3 to TRBJ2-3, with D possibly being TRBD2 (6 bases). V gave up 9 bases and J gave up 1 base, with 17 bases separating them. CDR1 and CDR2 from the germline V gene are SGHNT and YENEEA. CDR3 length: 15 amino acids. CDR3 sequence reads: CASTLAGLRTDTQYF. The CDR3 bases are TGTGCCAGTACGCTTGCGGGATTGCGCACAGATACGCAGTATTTT.